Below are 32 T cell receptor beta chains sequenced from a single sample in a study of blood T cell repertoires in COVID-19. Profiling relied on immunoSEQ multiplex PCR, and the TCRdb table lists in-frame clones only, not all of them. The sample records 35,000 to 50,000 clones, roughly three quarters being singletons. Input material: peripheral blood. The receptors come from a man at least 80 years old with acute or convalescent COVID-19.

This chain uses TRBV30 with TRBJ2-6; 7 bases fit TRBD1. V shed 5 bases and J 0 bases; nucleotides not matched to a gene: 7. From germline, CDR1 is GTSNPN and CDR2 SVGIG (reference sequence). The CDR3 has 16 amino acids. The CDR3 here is CAWLRGLLSGANVLTF. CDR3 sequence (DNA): TGTGCCTGGCTAAGGGGGCTCCTCTCTGGGGCCAACGTCCTGACTTTC. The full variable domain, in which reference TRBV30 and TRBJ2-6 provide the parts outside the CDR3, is SQTIHQWPATLVQPVGSPLSLECTVEGTSNPNLYWYRQAAGRGLQLLFYSVGIGQISSEVPQNLSASRPQDRQFILSSKKLLLSDSGFYLCAWLRGLLSGANVLTFGAGSRLTVL.

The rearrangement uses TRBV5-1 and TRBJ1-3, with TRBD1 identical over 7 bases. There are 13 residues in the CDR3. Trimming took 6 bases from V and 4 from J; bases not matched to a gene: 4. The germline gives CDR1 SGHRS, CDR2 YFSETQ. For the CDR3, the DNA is TGCGCCAGCACAGGGGGTCAAGGAAACACCATATATTTT. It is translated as CASTGGQGNTIYF.

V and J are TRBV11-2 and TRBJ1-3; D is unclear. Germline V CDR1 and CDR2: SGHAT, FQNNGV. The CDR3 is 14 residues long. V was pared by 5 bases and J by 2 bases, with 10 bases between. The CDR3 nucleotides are TGTGCCAGCAGCCCCCGGGTAGCTGGAAACACCATATATTTT. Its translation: CASSPRVAGNTIYF.

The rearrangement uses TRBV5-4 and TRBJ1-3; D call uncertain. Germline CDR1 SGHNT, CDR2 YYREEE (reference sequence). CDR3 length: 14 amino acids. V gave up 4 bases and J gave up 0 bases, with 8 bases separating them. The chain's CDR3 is CASSLGGSGNTIYF. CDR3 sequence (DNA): TGTGCCAGCAGCCTCGGCGGCTCTGGAAACACCATATATTTT.

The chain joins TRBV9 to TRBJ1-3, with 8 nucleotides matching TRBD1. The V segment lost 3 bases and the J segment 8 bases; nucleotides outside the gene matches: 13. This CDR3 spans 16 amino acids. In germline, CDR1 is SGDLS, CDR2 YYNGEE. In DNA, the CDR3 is TGTGCCAGCAGCGCTGAGGCCCAGGGGGCTTGGGACACCATATATTTT. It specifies CASSAEAQGAWDTIYF. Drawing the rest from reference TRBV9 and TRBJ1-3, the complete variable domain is DSGVTQTPKHLITATGQRVTLRCSPRSGDLSVYWYQQSLDQGLQFLIQYYNGEERAKGNILERFSAQQFPDLHSELNLSSLELGDSALYFCASSAEAQGAWDTIYFGEGSWLTVV.

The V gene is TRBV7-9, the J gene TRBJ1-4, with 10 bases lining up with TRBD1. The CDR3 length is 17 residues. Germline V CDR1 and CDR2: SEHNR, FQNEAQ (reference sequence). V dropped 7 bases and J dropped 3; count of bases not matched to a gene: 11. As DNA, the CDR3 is TGTGCCAGCATCCCTCCGGGACAGGGGACGGCTAATGAAAAACTGTTTTTT. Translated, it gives CASIPPGQGTANEKLFF.

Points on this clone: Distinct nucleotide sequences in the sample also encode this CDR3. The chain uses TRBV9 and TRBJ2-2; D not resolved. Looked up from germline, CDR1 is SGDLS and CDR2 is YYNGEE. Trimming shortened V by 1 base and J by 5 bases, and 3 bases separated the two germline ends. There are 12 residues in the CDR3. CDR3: CASSVSTGELFF. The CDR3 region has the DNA TGTGCCAGCAGCGTATCGACCGGGGAGCTGTTTTTT.

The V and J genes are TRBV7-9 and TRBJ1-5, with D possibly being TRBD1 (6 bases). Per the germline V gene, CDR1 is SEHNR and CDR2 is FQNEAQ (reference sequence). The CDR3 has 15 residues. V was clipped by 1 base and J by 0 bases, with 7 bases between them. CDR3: CASSLGQDSNQPQHF. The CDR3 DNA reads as TGTGCCAGCAGCTTAGGACAGGATAGCAATCAGCCCCAGCATTTT. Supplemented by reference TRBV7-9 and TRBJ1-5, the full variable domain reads DTGVSQNPRHKITKRGQNVTFRCDPISEHNRLYWYRQTLGQGPEFLTYFQNEAQLEKSRLLSDRFSAERPKGSFSTLEIQRTEQGDSAMYLCASSLGQDSNQPQHFGDGTRLSIL.

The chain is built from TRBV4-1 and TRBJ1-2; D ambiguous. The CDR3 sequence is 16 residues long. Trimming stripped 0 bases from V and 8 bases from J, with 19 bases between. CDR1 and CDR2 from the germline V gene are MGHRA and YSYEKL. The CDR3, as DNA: TGCGCCAGCAGCCAAGATGGGCAAGGAAACCGATGGGGCTACACCTTC. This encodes CASSQDGQGNRWGYTF.

This chain's CDR3 is CASSPPLGATSQPQHF. DNA of the CDR3: TGTGCCAGCAGTCCCCCCTTAGGGGCTACGAGTCAGCCCCAGCATTTT. This chain joins TRBV28 and TRBJ1-5; tentatively, D is TRBD1 (5 bases). This CDR3 spans 16 amino acids. Germline CDR1 reads MDHEN; CDR2 reads SYDVKM. V shed 5 bases and J shed 6 bases, with 20 bases lying between them.

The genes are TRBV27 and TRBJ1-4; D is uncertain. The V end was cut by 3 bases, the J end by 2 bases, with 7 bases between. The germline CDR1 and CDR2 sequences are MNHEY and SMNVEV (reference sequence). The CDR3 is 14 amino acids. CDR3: CASSFSGTNEKLFF. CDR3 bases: TGTGCCAGCAGTTTTAGCGGGACTAATGAAAAACTGTTTTTT. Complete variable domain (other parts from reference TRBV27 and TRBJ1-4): EAQVTQNPRYLITVTGKKLTVTCSQNMNHEYMSWYRQDPGLGLRQIYYSMNVEVTDKGDVPEGYKVSRKEKRNFPLILESPSPNQTSLYFCASSFSGTNEKLFFGSGTQLSVL.

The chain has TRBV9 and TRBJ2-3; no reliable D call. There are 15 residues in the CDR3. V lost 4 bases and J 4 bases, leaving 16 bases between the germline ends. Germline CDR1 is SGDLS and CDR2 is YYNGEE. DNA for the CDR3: TGTGCCAGCAGCCCTAGAGGTGTGAGAGCAGATACGCAGTATTTT. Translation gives CASSPRGVRADTQYF.

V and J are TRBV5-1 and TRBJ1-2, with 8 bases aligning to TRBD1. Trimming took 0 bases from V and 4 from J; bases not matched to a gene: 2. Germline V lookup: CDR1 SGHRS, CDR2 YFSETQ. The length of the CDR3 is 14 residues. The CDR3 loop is CASSLAGTGYGYTF. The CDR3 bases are TGCGCCAGCAGCTTGGCCGGGACAGGCTATGGCTACACCTTC.

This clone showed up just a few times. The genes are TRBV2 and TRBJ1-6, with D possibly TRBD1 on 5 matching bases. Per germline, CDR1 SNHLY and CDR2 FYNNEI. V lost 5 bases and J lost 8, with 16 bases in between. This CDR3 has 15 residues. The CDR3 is CASSPGPGGHSPLHF. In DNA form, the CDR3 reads TGTGCCAGCAGTCCGGGACCGGGAGGGCATTCACCCCTCCACTTT.

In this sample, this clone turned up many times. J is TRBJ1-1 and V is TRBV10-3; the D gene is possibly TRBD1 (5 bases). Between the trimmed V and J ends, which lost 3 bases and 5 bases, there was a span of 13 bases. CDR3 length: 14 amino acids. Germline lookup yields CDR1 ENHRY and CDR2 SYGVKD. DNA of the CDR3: TGTGCCATCAGTGATGTCAGGGTGGAAACTGAAGCTTTCTTT. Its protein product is CAISDVRVETEAFF.

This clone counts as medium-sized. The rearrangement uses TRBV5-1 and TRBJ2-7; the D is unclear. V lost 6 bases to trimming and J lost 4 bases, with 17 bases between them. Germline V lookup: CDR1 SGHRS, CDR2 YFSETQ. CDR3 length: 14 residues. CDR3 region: CASTSPGPVYEQYF. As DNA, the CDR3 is TGCGCCAGCACCTCCCCCGGTCCGGTTTACGAGCAGTACTTC.

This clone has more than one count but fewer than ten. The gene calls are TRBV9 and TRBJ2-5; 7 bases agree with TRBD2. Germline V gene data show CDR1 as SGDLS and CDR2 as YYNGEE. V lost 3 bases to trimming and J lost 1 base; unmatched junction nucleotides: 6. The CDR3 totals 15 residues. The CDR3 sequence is CASSANGLGQETQYF. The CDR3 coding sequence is TGTGCCAGCAGCGCAAATGGACTAGGCCAAGAGACCCAGTACTTC.

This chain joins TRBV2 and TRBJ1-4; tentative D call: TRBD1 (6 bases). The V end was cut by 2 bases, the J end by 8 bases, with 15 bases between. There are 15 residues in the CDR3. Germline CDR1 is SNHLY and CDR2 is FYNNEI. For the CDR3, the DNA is TGTGCCAGCAGTGAACGGGGGGGGCTTAGGGAAAAACTGTTTTTT. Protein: CASSERGGLREKLFF.

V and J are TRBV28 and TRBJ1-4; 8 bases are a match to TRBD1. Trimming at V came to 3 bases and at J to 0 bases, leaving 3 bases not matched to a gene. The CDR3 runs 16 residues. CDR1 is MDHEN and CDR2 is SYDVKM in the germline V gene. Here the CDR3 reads CASSLDRAPTNEKLFF. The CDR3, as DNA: TGTGCCAGCAGTTTGGACAGGGCCCCAACTAATGAAAAACTGTTTTTT.

CDR3 DNA sequence: TGTGCCAGCAGTTCTCCGGGACTCCAAAACAATGAGCAGTTCTTC. This sequence encodes CASSSPGLQNNEQFF. The chain has TRBV6-6 and TRBJ2-1, with a weak D call TRBD2 (6 bases). Trimming shortened V by 4 bases and J by 5 bases, and 15 bases separated the two germline ends. CDR1 is MNHNY and CDR2 is SVGAGI in the germline V gene (reference sequence). This CDR3 comprises 15 residues.

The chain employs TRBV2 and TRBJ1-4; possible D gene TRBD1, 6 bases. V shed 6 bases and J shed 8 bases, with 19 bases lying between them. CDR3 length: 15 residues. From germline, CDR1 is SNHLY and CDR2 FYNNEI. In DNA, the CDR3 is TGTGCCAGCAGCCTACAGGGAACGATCAAAGAAAAACTGTTTTTT. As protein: CASSLQGTIKEKLFF. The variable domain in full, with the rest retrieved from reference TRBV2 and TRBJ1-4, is EPEVTQTPSHQVTQMGQEVILRCVPISNHLYFYWYRQILGQKVEFLVSFYNNEISEKSEIFDDQFSVERPDGSNFTLKIRSTKLEDSAMYFCASSLQGTIKEKLFFGSGTQLSVL.

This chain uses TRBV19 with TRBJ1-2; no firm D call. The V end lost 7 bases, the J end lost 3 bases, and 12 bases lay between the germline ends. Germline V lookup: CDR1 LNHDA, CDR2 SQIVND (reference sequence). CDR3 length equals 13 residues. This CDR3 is CASTRGSDYGYTF. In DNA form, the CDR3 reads TGTGCCAGTACCCGCGGATCTGACTATGGCTACACCTTC.

This CDR3 is CASSVRQGNYGYTF. CDR3 sequence (DNA): TGTGCCAGTAGTGTTCGACAGGGGAACTATGGCTACACCTTC. The chain joins TRBV19 to TRBJ1-2; 8 nucleotides agree with TRBD1. Trimming cost V 5 bases and J 2 bases; bases outside gene matches: 4. This CDR3 has 14 residues. From germline, CDR1 is LNHDA and CDR2 SQIVND (reference sequence).

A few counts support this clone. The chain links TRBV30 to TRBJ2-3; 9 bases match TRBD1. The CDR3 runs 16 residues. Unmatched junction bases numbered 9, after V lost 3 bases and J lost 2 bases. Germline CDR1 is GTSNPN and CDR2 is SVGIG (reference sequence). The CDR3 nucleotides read TGTGCCTGGAGCGCACGGACAGGGGTAGTCACAGATACGCAGTATTTT. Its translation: CAWSARTGVVTDTQYF.

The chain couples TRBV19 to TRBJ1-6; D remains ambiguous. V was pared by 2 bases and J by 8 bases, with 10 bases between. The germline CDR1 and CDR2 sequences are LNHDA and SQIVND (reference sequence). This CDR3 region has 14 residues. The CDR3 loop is CASSINFGDSPLHF. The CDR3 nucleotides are TGTGCCAGTAGTATAAACTTCGGGGATTCACCCCTCCACTTT. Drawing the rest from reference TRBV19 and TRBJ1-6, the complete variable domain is DGGITQSPKYLFRKEGQNVTLSCEQNLNHDAMYWYRQDPGQGLRLIYYSQIVNDFQKGDIAEGYSVSREKKESFPLTVTSAQKNPTAFYLCASSINFGDSPLHFGNGTRLTVT.

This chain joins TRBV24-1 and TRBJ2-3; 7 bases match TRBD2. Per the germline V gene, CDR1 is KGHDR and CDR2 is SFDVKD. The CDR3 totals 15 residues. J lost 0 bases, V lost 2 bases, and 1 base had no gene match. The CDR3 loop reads CATSDSLASTDTQYF. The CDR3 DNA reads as TGTGCCACCAGTGATTCACTAGCGAGCACAGATACGCAGTATTTT.

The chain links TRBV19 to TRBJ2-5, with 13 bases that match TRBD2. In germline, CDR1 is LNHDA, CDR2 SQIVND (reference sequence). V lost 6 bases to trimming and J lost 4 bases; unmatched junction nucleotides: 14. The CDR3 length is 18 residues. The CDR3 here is CASSPGTSGAQFRETQYF. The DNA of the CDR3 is TGTGCCAGTAGCCCCGGGACTAGCGGGGCCCAGTTCCGAGAGACCCAGTACTTC.

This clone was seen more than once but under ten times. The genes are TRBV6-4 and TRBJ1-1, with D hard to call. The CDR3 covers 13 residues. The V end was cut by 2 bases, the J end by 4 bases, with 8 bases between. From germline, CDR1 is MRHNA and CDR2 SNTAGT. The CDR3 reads CASSDHSGTEAFF. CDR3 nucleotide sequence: TGTGCCAGCAGTGACCACTCCGGCACTGAAGCTTTCTTT.

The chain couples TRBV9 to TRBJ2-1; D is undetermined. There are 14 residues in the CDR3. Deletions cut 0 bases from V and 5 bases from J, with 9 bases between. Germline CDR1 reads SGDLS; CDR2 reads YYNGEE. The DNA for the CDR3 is TGTGCCAGCAGCGTAGGTATTAGTCACAATGAGCAGTTCTTC. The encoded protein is CASSVGISHNEQFF.

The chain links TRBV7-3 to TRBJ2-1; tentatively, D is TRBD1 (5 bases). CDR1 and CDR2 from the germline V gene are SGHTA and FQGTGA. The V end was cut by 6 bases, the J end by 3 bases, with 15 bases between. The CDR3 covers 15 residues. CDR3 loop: CASSFDSGIYNEQFF. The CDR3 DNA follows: TGTGCCAGCAGTTTTGACAGTGGTATCTACAATGAGCAGTTCTTC.

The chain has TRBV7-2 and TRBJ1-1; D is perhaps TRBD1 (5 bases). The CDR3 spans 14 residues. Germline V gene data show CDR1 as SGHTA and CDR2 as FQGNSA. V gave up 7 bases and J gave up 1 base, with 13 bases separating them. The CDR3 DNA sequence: TGTGCCAGCACCCTCCCAGGGCGGAACACTGAAGCTTTCTTT. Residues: CASTLPGRNTEAFF.

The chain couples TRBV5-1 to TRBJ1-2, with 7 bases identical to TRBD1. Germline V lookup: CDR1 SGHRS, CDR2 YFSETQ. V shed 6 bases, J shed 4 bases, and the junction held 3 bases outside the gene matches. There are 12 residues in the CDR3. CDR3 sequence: CASNQGGYGYTF. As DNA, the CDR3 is TGCGCCAGCAACCAGGGGGGCTATGGCTACACCTTC. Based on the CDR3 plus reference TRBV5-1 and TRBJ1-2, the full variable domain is KAGVTQTPRYLIKTRGQQVTLSCSPISGHRSVSWYQQTPGQGLQFLFEYFSETQRNKGNFPGRFSGRQFSNSRSEMNVSTLELGDSALYLCASNQGGYGYTFGSGTRLTVV.